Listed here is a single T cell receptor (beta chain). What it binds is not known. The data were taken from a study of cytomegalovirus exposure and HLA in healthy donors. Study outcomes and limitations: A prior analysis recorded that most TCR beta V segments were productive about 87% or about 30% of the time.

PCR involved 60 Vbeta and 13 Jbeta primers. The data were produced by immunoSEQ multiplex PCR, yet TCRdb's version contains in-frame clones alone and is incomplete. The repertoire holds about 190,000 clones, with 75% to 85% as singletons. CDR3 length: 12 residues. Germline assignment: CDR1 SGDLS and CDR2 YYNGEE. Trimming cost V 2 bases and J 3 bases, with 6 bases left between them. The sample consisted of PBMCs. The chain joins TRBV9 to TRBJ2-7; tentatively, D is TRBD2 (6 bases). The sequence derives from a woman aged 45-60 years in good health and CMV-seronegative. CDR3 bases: TGTGCCAGCAGCGTGGAGGGCTACGAGCAGTACTTC. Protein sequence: CASSVEGYEQYF.